The 9 T cell receptor beta chains listed next were all sequenced from one sample in a study of high-grade serous ovarian cancer treatment subgroups. The tumor samples were collected prior to definitive surgery or chemotherapy. The data were produced by immunoSEQ multiplex PCR, yet TCRdb's version contains in-frame clones alone and is incomplete. Of 7,500 to 8,500 clones in the sample, under 85% are singletons; the top ten hold about 5%. Specimen: tumor tissue. The receptor source for this set is a human donor with high-grade serous ovarian cancer.

This chain links TRBV5-4 with TRBJ1-1; the match to TRBD1 covers 7 bases. The germline gives CDR1 SGHNT, CDR2 YYREEE (reference sequence). CDR3 size: 13 residues. V was clipped by 5 bases and J by 7 bases; unmatched bases: 8. CDR3 nucleotide sequence: TGTGCCAGCAGGGAGGACAGGTTCCATGAAGCTTTCTTT. Translation: CASREDRFHEAFF.

The chain links TRBV4-1 to TRBJ2-3; TRBD1 matches 9 bases. This CDR3 has 14 residues. Germline assignment: CDR1 MGHRA and CDR2 YSYEKL. The junction had 3 bases not matched to a gene; V was cut back by 8 bases and J by 0 bases. CDR3 sequence reads: CASDRGFSTDTQYF. CDR3 DNA: TGCGCCAGCGACAGGGGGTTTAGCACAGATACGCAGTATTTT.

This clone appeared once. The chain is built from TRBV5-4 and TRBJ2-2; no definite D call. The CDR3 has 15 residues. Trimming stripped 5 bases from V and 1 base from J, with 12 bases between. Germline CDR1 reads SGHNT; CDR2 reads YYREEE (reference sequence). CDR3 nucleotide sequence: TGTGCCAGCAGGCAGACAAGAGGGAACACCGGGGAGCTGTTTTTT. The encoded protein is CASRQTRGNTGELFF.

The V gene is TRBV4-2, the J gene TRBJ2-7; 11 bases line up with TRBD2. Looked up from germline, CDR1 is LGHNA and CDR2 is YNFKEQ. The CDR3 consists of 16 residues. Unmatched junction bases numbered 7, after V lost 5 bases and J lost 1 base. The DNA of the CDR3 is TGTGCCAGCAGCAAGGGGACTAGCGGACCGTCCTACGAGCAGTACTTC. Protein sequence: CASSKGTSGPSYEQYF.

The chain joins TRBV6-5 to TRBJ2-7, with D perhaps being TRBD1 or TRBD2 (5 bases each). Per germline, CDR1 MNHEY and CDR2 SVGAGI. The CDR3 has 14 residues. V was cut by 2 bases and J by 3 bases, with 11 bases left in between. The CDR3 sequence: CASSYGDPVYEQYF. The CDR3 DNA reads as TGTGCCAGCAGTTACGGGGACCCGGTCTACGAGCAGTACTTC.

The chain joins TRBV21-1 to TRBJ2-1. TRBV21-1 is annotated as a pseudogene. The CDR3 consists of 14 residues. CDR3 amino acids: CASSKRPIYNEQFF. The CDR3 DNA reads as TGTGCCAGCAGCAAGAGACCGATCTACAATGAGCAGTTCTTC.

The chain's CDR3 is CASGQVINTEAFF. For the CDR3, the DNA is TGCGCCAGCGGACAGGTTATAAACACTGAAGCTTTCTTT. J is TRBJ1-1 and V is TRBV10-2; 7 bases are a match to TRBD1. This CDR3 is 13 amino acids long. Per the germline V gene, CDR1 is WSHSY and CDR2 is SAAADI. The J segment lost 2 bases and the V segment lost 8 bases, leaving 5 bases of the junction unmatched.

This clone is classed as medium-sized. The chain employs TRBV9 and TRBJ2-1; TRBD1 is a possible D gene (6 bases). The germline V gene has CDR1 SGDLS and CDR2 YYNGEE. Deletions cut 4 bases from V and 3 bases from J, with 11 bases between. The CDR3 length is 14 residues. CDR3 sequence reads: CASSSRGGYNEQFF. The DNA of the CDR3 is TGTGCCAGCAGCTCACGAGGGGGCTACAATGAGCAGTTCTTC.

The chain carries TRBV7-2 and TRBJ1-4; D may be TRBD1 (5 bases). Germline assignment: CDR1 SGHTA and CDR2 FQGNSA. There are 15 residues in the CDR3. V gave up 5 bases and J gave up 0 bases, with 10 bases separating them. The CDR3 protein is CASSPRQTTNEKLFF. CDR3 bases: TGTGCCAGCAGCCCGCGACAGACAACTAATGAAAAACTGTTTTTT.